A single sample gave rise to the 25 T cell receptor beta chains below, sequenced in a study of blood T cell repertoires in COVID-19. Clones were read by immunoSEQ multiplex PCR, and TCRdb kept only the in-frame ones, dropping some. The data contain roughly 300,000 clones, 88% of them seen just once; the ten biggest clones take up almost 9.5%. The sequenced sample consisted of peripheral blood. These receptors were obtained from a man younger than 35 with active or convalescent COVID-19.

V gene TRBV7-2 combines with J gene TRBJ1-1, with 7 bases that match TRBD1. Germline V CDR1 and CDR2: SGHTA, FQGNSA. CDR3 length: 13 residues. J gave up 8 bases and V 4 bases, and 7 bases lay outside the gene matches. CDR3 nucleotide sequence: TGTGCCAGCAGCTACGGGACAGTCTTAGAAGCTTTCTTT. Translated, it gives CASSYGTVLEAFF.

The chain recombines TRBV9 with TRBJ1-1; the D gene is possibly TRBD1 (6 bases). The CDR3 extends over 13 amino acids. Germline CDR1 reads SGDLS; CDR2 reads YYNGEE. The V end lost 3 bases, the J end lost 6 bases, and 12 bases lay between the germline ends. The CDR3 DNA is TGTGCCAGCAGCGGCCAGGGGAGGGCTGAAGCTTTCTTT. Its protein product is CASSGQGRAEAFF.

The chain uses TRBV7-8 and TRBJ2-2; TRBD1 aligns across 10 bases. This CDR3 is 15 amino acids long. Germline V CDR1 and CDR2: SGHVS, FQNEAQ. V lost 7 bases to trimming and J lost 3 bases; unmatched junction nucleotides: 5. The CDR3 region is CASNPGTGDTGELFF. DNA for the CDR3: TGTGCCAGCAATCCCGGGACAGGGGACACCGGGGAGCTGTTTTTT.

The rearrangement uses TRBV6-1 and TRBJ2-7; 9 positions agree with TRBD2. Germline CDR1 and CDR2: MNHNS and SASEGT. This CDR3 is 16 amino acids long. J was trimmed by 6 bases and V by 1 base; bases with no gene match: 10. The CDR3 DNA reads as TGTGCCAGCAGTGAAGACGGAGGGCGGGGGGGCTCCGAGCAGTACTTC. This gives the protein CASSEDGGRGGSEQYF.

This chain joins TRBV2 and TRBJ1-5; 8 nucleotides match TRBD1. CDR1 is SNHLY and CDR2 is FYNNEI in the germline V gene. The CDR3 covers 14 residues. V trimming: 7 bases; J trimming: 3 bases; junction bases outside the gene matches: 5. In DNA, the CDR3 is TGTGCCAGCAAAAGACAGGGGATCAATCAGCCCCAGCATTTT. It specifies CASKRQGINQPQHF.

This rearrangement joins TRBV7-6 to TRBJ2-7; 13 nucleotides align to TRBD2. CDR3 length: 17 residues. V trimming: 5 bases; J trimming: 4 bases; junction bases outside the gene matches: 11. Germline values: CDR1 SGHVS, CDR2 FNYEAQ. This chain's CDR3 is CASSPTSGGAGGYEQYF. Written as DNA, the CDR3 is TGTGCCAGCAGCCCTACTAGCGGGGGGGCCGGCGGGTACGAGCAGTACTTC.

The chain employs TRBV24-1 and TRBJ2-2; TRBD2 might be the D (6 bases). This CDR3 spans 14 amino acids. CDR1 is KGHDR and CDR2 is SFDVKD in the germline V gene. V was shortened by 4 bases and J by 5 bases, with 10 bases between the two germline ends. As DNA, the CDR3 is TGTGCCACCAGTGACCCTCGGGGGACCGGGGAGCTGTTTTTT. It specifies CATSDPRGTGELFF.

This clone was counted once. The J gene is TRBJ1-1, the V gene TRBV29-1; TRBD1 agrees at 12 bases. V was clipped by 8 bases and J by 5 bases; unmatched bases: 9. The germline CDR1 and CDR2 sequences are SQVTM and ANQGSEA. The CDR3 loop spans 14 amino acids. CDR3: CSPEWDRGRTEAFF. CDR3 in DNA: TGCAGCCCTGAATGGGACAGGGGGCGGACTGAAGCTTTCTTT.

This chain connects TRBV5-4 to TRBJ2-3; TRBD2 matches at 8 bases. Germline CDR1 is SGHNT and CDR2 is YYREEE (reference sequence). The trim removed 4 bases at V and 1 base at J, leaving 11 bases unmatched. The CDR3 sequence is 17 residues long. For the CDR3, the DNA is TGTGCCAGCAGCGGTGGAGGGCGGGGGGCGCGCACAGATACGCAGTATTTT. It codes for CASSGGGRGARTDTQYF. Based on the CDR3 plus reference TRBV5-4 and TRBJ2-3, the full variable domain is ETGVTQSPTHLIKTRGQQVTLRCSSQSGHNTVSWYQQALGQGPQFIFQYYREEENGRGNFPPRFSGLQFPNYSSELNVNALELDDSALYLCASSGGGRGARTDTQYFGPGTRLTVL.

The chain uses TRBV7-2 and TRBJ1-2; D not resolved. V was cut by 5 bases and J by 2 bases, with 12 bases left in between. The CDR3 runs 14 residues. From germline, CDR1 is SGHTA and CDR2 FQGNSA. The CDR3 here is CASSPPEANYGYTF. The CDR3 DNA is TGTGCCAGCAGCCCGCCGGAGGCGAACTATGGCTACACCTTC.

The chain combines TRBV3-1 (or the pseudogene TRBV3-2) with TRBJ2-2, with unresolved D. Trimming stripped 1 base from V and 8 bases from J, with 8 bases between. This CDR3 comprises 13 residues. The germline gives CDR1 LGHDT, CDR2 YNNKEL (reference sequence). The CDR3 loop reads CASSQVSGGELFF. The CDR3, as DNA: TGTGCCAGCAGCCAAGTCTCCGGGGGGGAGCTGTTTTTT.

This clone was counted only a few times. The chain combines TRBV28 with TRBJ2-3; 7 positions match TRBD2. The J segment lost 6 bases and the V segment lost 5 bases, leaving 11 bases of the junction unmatched. CDR3 length: 15 amino acids. Germline loops: CDR1 MDHEN, CDR2 SYDVKM. The CDR3: CASSPGGEARDTQYF. The CDR3 bases are TGTGCCAGCAGTCCGGGAGGTGAAGCGAGGGATACGCAGTATTTT.

The V call is TRBV7-2, the J call TRBJ1-2, with a weak D call TRBD1 (6 bases). CDR1 is SGHTA, CDR2 FQGNSA, per germline. CDR3 size: 13 residues. Trimming shortened V by 5 bases and J by 4 bases, and 11 bases separated the two germline ends. In nucleotides, the CDR3 is TGTGCCAGCAGCCCTGGACAGACCTATGGCTACACCTTC. This translates into CASSPGQTYGYTF.

V and J are TRBV9 and TRBJ2-1; 7 bases map to TRBD2. The trim removed 4 bases at V and 10 bases at J, leaving 11 bases unmatched. The CDR3 loop spans 14 amino acids. Germline V CDR1 and CDR2: SGDLS, YYNGEE. The CDR3 loop reads CASSPFSGGGEQFF. The CDR3 DNA sequence: TGTGCCAGCAGCCCGTTTTCGGGGGGTGGGGAGCAGTTCTTC.

The chain has TRBV19 and TRBJ1-4; TRBD1 aligns across 8 bases. The J segment lost 7 bases and the V segment lost 1 base, leaving 8 bases of the junction unmatched. From germline, CDR1 is LNHDA and CDR2 SQIVND (reference sequence). The CDR3 has 16 residues. The CDR3 sequence: CASSIGLRGPSEKLFF. As DNA, the CDR3 is TGTGCCAGTAGTATAGGGCTCAGGGGGCCCAGTGAAAAACTGTTTTTT.

The chain employs TRBV6-6 and TRBJ2-7; the D gene is possibly TRBD1 (6 bases). The V end lost 6 bases, the J end lost 2 bases, and 11 bases lay between the germline ends. This CDR3 has 13 amino acids. The germline gives CDR1 MNHNY, CDR2 SVGAGI (reference sequence). The CDR3 sequence is CASRDPGAYEQYF. In DNA form, the CDR3 reads TGTGCCAGCAGGGACCCAGGGGCCTACGAGCAGTACTTC.

The V and J genes are TRBV28 and TRBJ2-7, with 7 bases fitting TRBD1. The J segment lost 4 bases and the V segment lost 6 bases, leaving 9 bases of the junction unmatched. CDR3 size: 14 residues. Per the germline V gene, CDR1 is MDHEN and CDR2 is SYDVKM. CDR3 sequence: CASRHLTGSYEQYF. CDR3 nucleotides: TGTGCCAGCAGGCACCTGACAGGGTCTTACGAGCAGTACTTC.

CDR3 sequence reads: CASSTPRTSGGSPTDTQYF. In DNA form, the CDR3 reads TGTGCCAGTAGTACCCCACGGACTAGCGGGGGGTCACCCACAGATACGCAGTATTTT. V usage is TRBV19 and J usage is TRBJ2-3; TRBD2 matches 14 bases. The CDR3 length is 19 residues. Germline V gene sequence: CDR1 LNHDA, CDR2 SQIVND (reference sequence). V dropped 4 bases and J dropped 2; count of bases not matched to a gene: 11.

The CDR3 coding sequence is TGTGCCAGCAGTTCCAGGGGATTGTACGAGCAGTACTTC. It specifies CASSSRGLYEQYF. J is TRBJ2-7 and V is TRBV7-9, with a weak D call TRBD1 (6 bases). V was shortened by 6 bases and J by 4 bases, with 13 bases between the two germline ends. The germline gives CDR1 SEHNR, CDR2 FQNEAQ (reference sequence). The CDR3 covers 13 residues. The whole variable domain, remainder taken from reference TRBV7-9 and TRBJ2-7, is DTGVSQNPRHKITKRGQNVTFRCDPISEHNRLYWYRQTLGQGPEFLTYFQNEAQLEKSRLLSDRFSAERPKGSFSTLEIQRTEQGDSAMYLCASSSRGLYEQYFGPGTRLTVT.

This clone has a single count. The rearrangement uses TRBV6-6 and TRBJ1-1; 8 bases fit TRBD1. The CDR3 is made up of 13 amino acids. CDR1 is MNHNY and CDR2 is SVGAGI in the germline V gene (reference sequence). The ends lost 2 bases at V and 5 bases at J; junction bases unmatched: 1. The CDR3 reads CASSYRTGTEAFF. The CDR3 DNA reads TGTGCCAGCAGTTACCGGACAGGGACTGAAGCTTTCTTT.

This clone was seen more than once but under ten times. The J gene is TRBJ2-2, the V gene TRBV5-6; a weak D match, TRBD1 (5 bases). The CDR3 spans 13 residues. CDR1 SGHDT and CDR2 YYEEEE come from the germline V gene. Trimming pared 3 bases from V and 6 bases from J, leaving 9 bases between. The CDR3 loop is CASSSVRAGELFF. The CDR3 DNA reads TGTGCCAGCAGCTCGGTCAGGGCCGGGGAGCTGTTTTTT.

Written as DNA, the CDR3 is TGTGCCAGCTCAACCGGGACAGGGCCCTACGAGCAGTACTTC. Translating gives CASSTGTGPYEQYF. V gene TRBV18 combines with J gene TRBJ2-7; 9 positions agree with TRBD1. Germline values: CDR1 KGHSH, CDR2 LQKENI. The CDR3 has 14 amino acids. J gave up 2 bases and V 5 bases, and 4 bases lay outside the gene matches.

This rearrangement joins TRBV7-2 to TRBJ1-5, with 8 bases that match TRBD1. CDR1 and CDR2 from the germline V gene are SGHTA and FQGNSA. This CDR3 contains 16 residues. V shed 3 bases, J shed 1 base, and the junction held 5 bases outside the gene matches. CDR3 sequence: CASSFAGGTSNQPQHF. CDR3 bases: TGTGCCAGCAGCTTCGCAGGGGGCACGAGCAATCAGCCCCAGCATTTT.

J is TRBJ2-2 and V is TRBV7-9; 7 bases match TRBD2. Germline CDR1 SEHNR, CDR2 FQNEAQ (reference sequence). V dropped 4 bases and J dropped 4; count of bases not matched to a gene: 12. The CDR3 covers 17 residues. CDR3 coding DNA: TGTGCCAGCAGCTCCGGGACTACAGGCACGGTCACCGGGGAGCTGTTTTTT. This codes for CASSSGTTGTVTGELFF.

This sequence joins TRBV3-1 (or the pseudogene TRBV3-2) and TRBJ1-5; D is undetermined. The CDR3 has 14 amino acids. Germline assignment: CDR1 LGHDT and CDR2 YNNKEL (reference sequence). The V end was cut by 2 bases, the J end by 4 bases, with 9 bases between. The CDR3 spells CASSQYGLNQPQHF. CDR3 nucleotide sequence: TGTGCCAGCAGCCAATACGGTTTAAATCAGCCCCAGCATTTT.